This T cell receptor beta chain appears in the sequencing data of a study of T cell responses to AZD1222 COVID-19 vaccine (dated by TCRdb to about 2021). Broadly, across the study: AZD1222 recipients with second doses at about 4 weeks or about 12 weeks were pooled, because spike-specific TCR depth and breadth did not differ between schedules. Trial participants were enrolled by age into 18-55, 56-69 and 70-plus year subgroups, with approximately 160, 26 and 62 TCR-sequenced participants respectively. TCR sequencing covered about 230 trial participants: some 210 given two doses of AZD1222 and approximately 26 given two doses of MenACWY control vaccine.

The CDR3 regions of human TCRbeta chains were analyzed by immunosequencing. Regarding the original processing steps: Repertoire TCRs were checked for matches against a reference library of SARS-CoV-2-specific TCRs that had been generated using the MIRA antigen-specificity platform. Breadth was defined as the fraction of unique TCRs that were SARS-CoV-2-associated, and depth was defined as the fraction of total T cells that were SARS-CoV-2-associated. Using the MIRA data, each spike-specific TCR was mapped to the spike region that the TCR reacts to and placed in a CD4 or CD8 class. Log10-transformed breadth and depth values were compared by one-way ANOVA with Sidak's multiple comparisons tests. The table comes from immuneACCESS by way of TCRdb, which keeps in-frame sequences with V and J called. Part of the clones is missing from these tables; in studies checked, under half for an unresolved V gene and the rest for unknown reasons. That table gives V, J and clone size, and the DNA gave D and trimming. The sample contains under 200,000 clones, more than 85% of them found a single time. About 4.2% of the sample comes from the top ten.

Explained via the paper, the time point label denotes: baseline before first vaccination. Samples from vaccinated people were obtained from the UK trials COV001 and COV002, which included a single-blind randomized controlled phase 2/3 trial of AZD1222 (ChAdOx1 nCoV-19) in healthy adults. Trial participant PBMC samples were collected at day 0 and day 28 after the second dose for TCRbeta chain sequencing. The V end loses 1 base and the J end loses 5 bases, and a stretch of 11 bases separates them. According to the germline V gene, CDR1 reads LGHNA and CDR2 reads YSLEER. From the cysteine up to the phenylalanine, the CDR3 has a length of 14 residues. Only the CDR3 region is kept as DNA, spanning 42 bases read in frame from base 1. With respect to this clone: What antigen it recognizes has not been identified. No qualities accompany the bases; no much larger clone lies one base away.

Points the paper makes about the study in general: Most participants were white British and females outnumbered males, and the authors suggested that clonal diversity may have been underestimated. Spike-specific TCR breadth and depth rose significantly after two AZD1222 doses compared with day 0 and with MenACWY recipients. Epitopes outside the regions mutated in the B.1.351 and B.1.1.7 variants were reportedly recognized by nearly half of the unique spike-specific TCRs. Because no day 14 peak-response samples were available, repertoires were characterized only after the peak T cell response. In the small 56-69-year group, the increase in depth fell short of significance, most likely because of low power. Conclusions about previously exposed vaccinees were limited because only six or seven AZD1222 recipients were SARS-CoV-2 seropositive at baseline. The whole spike protein was spanned by vaccine-associated CD4 TCRs, and dominant responses were seen in regions 160-218 and 743-854.

This receptor was obtained from an adult in good health. The source material was peripheral blood, sampled on day 0 of AZD1222 vaccination. The sequence is built from TRBV4-3 and TRBJ1-1; the D gene identity is not certain. The CDR3 region: CASSQGRGRTEAFF. In nucleotides, the sequence is TGCGCCAGCAGCCAAGGGCGGGGAAGGACTGAAGCTTTCTTT.